The next 28 T cell receptor beta chains were all read from a single sample in a study of T cell repertoires in cytomegalovirus infection. Their antigens remain unidentified. From the reads, TCRdb called clonotypes with MiXCR, one entry per CDR3 protein. This table holds around 800,000 distinct CDR3 sequences, around a third found once. The sequencing here drew on cultured CD8+ T cells from PBMCs, taken from culture after CMV antigen stimulation. The receptors originated from a human donor in good health (CMV status not recorded). Some clones in this sample may be carry-over from other donors' samples.

This clonotype appeared many times. The gene calls are TRBV7-9 and TRBJ1-2; no definite D call. V was clipped by 1 base and J by 2 bases, with 5 bases between them. Germline CDR1 SEHNR, CDR2 FQNEAQ (reference sequence). The CDR3 covers 13 residues. In DNA form, the CDR3 reads TGTGCCAGCAGCTTAGGCAGAAACTATGGCTACACCTTC. Residues: CASSLGRNYGYTF.

This chain links TRBV19 with TRBJ2-2; D gene unclear. The V gene lost 7 bases and the J gene lost 9 bases, with 12 bases spanning the gap. The CDR3 consists of 12 residues. CDR1 is LNHDA and CDR2 is SQIVND in the germline V gene (reference sequence). For the CDR3, the DNA is TGTGCCAGTACCCCGTCTTCCTGGGAGCTGTTTTTT. It yields the protein CASTPSSWELFF.

This clonotype was found a few times. V gene TRBV20-1 combines with J gene TRBJ1-3; TRBD1 is a possible D gene (6 bases). CDR1 and CDR2 from the germline V gene are DFQATT and SNEGSKA (reference sequence). The CDR3 is 15 amino acids. The V and J ends lost 5 bases and 4 bases respectively, with 18 bases between them. As DNA, the CDR3 is TGCAGTGCTCAAGCTAGGGGGGCGAAAGGAAACACCATATATTTT. It yields the protein CSAQARGAKGNTIYF.

The chain joins TRBV6-6 to TRBJ1-1, with TRBD1 as a possible D gene (6 bases). This CDR3 is 15 amino acids long. Trimming left V 2 bases short and J 6 bases short, with 16 bases between. Germline V lookup: CDR1 MNHNY, CDR2 SVGAGI (reference sequence). DNA for the CDR3: TGTGCCAGCAGTTACCCTGCGACAGGCCCCTCTGAAGCTTTCTTT. Protein product: CASSYPATGPSEAFF.

This clonotype was seen a handful of times. CDR3 sequence (DNA): TGTGCCAGCAGCTTAGTGGGTACTAGCCCTAACGAGCAGTACTTC. Translated, it gives CASSLVGTSPNEQYF. J is TRBJ2-7 and V is TRBV7-2; D possibly corresponds to TRBD2 (6 bases). V was clipped by 1 base and J by 5 bases, with 15 bases between them. The CDR3 is 15 amino acids. CDR1 is SGHTA and CDR2 is FQGNSA in the germline V gene.

The chain links TRBV28 to TRBJ2-5; 7 nucleotides match TRBD2. Germline V gene data show CDR1 as MDHEN and CDR2 as SYDVKM. J gave up 4 bases and V 6 bases, and 5 bases lay outside the gene matches. The CDR3 runs to 13 residues. CDR3 loop: CASSNWGGETQYF. The CDR3 DNA reads TGTGCCAGCAGCAATTGGGGGGGAGAGACCCAGTACTTC.

A few counts support this clonotype. The chain uses TRBV20-1 and TRBJ1-1; 11 bases map to TRBD1. CDR3 size: 15 residues. V was clipped by 6 bases and J by 5 bases; unmatched bases: 11. The germline V gene encodes CDR1 DFQATT and CDR2 SNEGSKA (reference sequence). This chain's CDR3 is CSAPGQGVRYTEAFF. The CDR3 coding sequence is TGCAGTGCCCCGGGACAGGGGGTAAGGTATACTGAAGCTTTCTTT.

This clonotype was detected only a few times. The J gene is TRBJ1-1, the V gene TRBV6-1, with D possibly TRBD1 on 5 matching bases. Per the germline V gene, CDR1 is MNHNS and CDR2 is SASEGT. The CDR3 extends over 13 amino acids. V was cut by 6 bases and J by 6 bases, with 14 bases left in between. The CDR3 region is CASSGQGLAEAFF. The CDR3 DNA follows: TGTGCCAGCAGCGGACAAGGACTCGCTGAAGCTTTCTTT.

This clonotype was found many times. The CDR3 reads CASSFTGPANTGELFF. The DNA of the CDR3 is TGTGCCAGCAGCTTCACAGGGCCTGCGAACACCGGGGAGCTGTTTTTT. The chain couples TRBV11-2 to TRBJ2-2; tentatively, D is TRBD1 (6 bases). Trimming took off 3 bases at V and 0 bases at J, with 11 bases between the two ends. In germline, CDR1 is SGHAT, CDR2 FQNNGV. The CDR3 length is 16 residues.

Of note for this clonotype: A much larger clone differs from this one at a single base, so this may be a read error. The rearrangement joins TRBV7-6 to TRBJ2-3; D not certain. From germline, CDR1 is SGHVS and CDR2 FNYEAQ. The CDR3 runs 18 residues. The CDR3 coding sequence is TGTGTCAGCAGCTTTGGGCTTATCCCCGGCCGCAGCACAGATACGCAGTATTTT. Amino acid sequence: CVSSFGLIPGRSTDTQYF.

The V gene is TRBV7-2, the J gene TRBJ2-1; D is perhaps TRBD2 (5 bases). Trimming removed 1 base at V and 8 bases at J, with 12 bases between. This CDR3 spans 14 amino acids. CDR1 and CDR2 (germline): SGHTA, FQGNSA. Here the CDR3 reads CASSLVRVADEQFF. CDR3 DNA sequence: TGTGCCAGCAGCTTAGTGAGGGTCGCAGATGAGCAGTTCTTC.

This clonotype was observed many times. V gene TRBV7-8 combines with J gene TRBJ2-5; D is tentatively TRBD1 or TRBD2 (7 bases each). In germline, CDR1 is SGHVS, CDR2 FQNEAQ. V was shortened by 5 bases and J by 5 bases, with 15 bases between the two germline ends. The CDR3 covers 14 residues. The CDR3 nucleotides read TGTGCCAGCAGCCCCAGGGGGGGGCTGGAGACCCAGTACTTC. Translated, it gives CASSPRGGLETQYF.

In its sample, this clonotype was seen many times. J is TRBJ2-3 and V is TRBV20-1, with unresolved D. Germline CDR1 and CDR2: DFQATT and SNEGSKA (reference sequence). CDR3 length: 14 residues. V was trimmed by 0 bases and J by 3 bases, leaving 10 bases between them. The CDR3: CSARDRGRTDTQYF. CDR3 DNA sequence: TGCAGTGCTAGAGATCGCGGAAGGACAGATACGCAGTATTTT.

V usage is TRBV19 and J usage is TRBJ1-2; D is unclear. This CDR3 comprises 10 residues. Germline-derived CDR1 and CDR2 are LNHDA and SQIVND (reference sequence). Trimming removed 4 bases from V and 8 bases from J, with 5 bases in between. The CDR3 DNA reads as TGTGCCAGTAGTAACAGCGGCTACACCTTC. It translates to CASSNSGYTF.

This clonotype was observed once. The V call is TRBV5-6, the J call TRBJ2-5, with D possibly TRBD2 on 5 matching bases. The CDR3 length is 15 residues. With 3 bases removed from V and 5 bases from J, the gap between germline ends came to 17 bases. The V gene's germline CDR1 is SGHDT and CDR2 YYEEEE. The CDR3 bases are TGTGCCAGCAGCTCGGACTGGGCTGCCGGGGAGACCCAGTACTTC. Translated: CASSSDWAAGETQYF.

On this clonotype itself: The junction and the germline gene differ at one end; a read error may be behind it. This rearrangement joins TRBV6-1 to TRBJ2-3, with D maybe TRBD1 (6 bases). Germline V CDR1 and CDR2: MNHNS, SASEGT. The CDR3 sequence is 16 residues long. As DNA, the CDR3 is TGTGTCAGCAGTGTACCAGGGGCTCCCTTCACAGATACGCAGTATTTT. The encoded protein is CVSSVPGAPFTDTQYF.

The chain recombines TRBV6-1 with TRBJ2-1, with TRBD2 as a possible D gene (5 bases). Germline V gene data show CDR1 as MNHNS and CDR2 as SASEGT. Trimming left V 6 bases short and J 6 bases short, with 12 bases between. The CDR3 runs to 13 residues. The CDR3 region has the DNA TGTGCCAGCAGCCCCGGACTGAGCAATGAGCAGTTCTTC. Translated, it gives CASSPGLSNEQFF.

This clonotype occurred a few times. V gene TRBV29-1 combines with J gene TRBJ2-5, with unresolved D. Germline V gene lookup returns CDR1 SQVTM and CDR2 ANQGSEA. The CDR3 is 12 residues long. Deletions cut 4 bases from V and 9 bases from J, with 15 bases between. The CDR3 loop reads CSVVVGEAAQYF. DNA of the CDR3: TGCAGCGTTGTGGTTGGCGAGGCGGCCCAGTACTTC.

This clonotype was detected a few times. The V and J genes are TRBV4-2 and TRBJ2-5; tentatively, D is TRBD1 or TRBD2 (6 bases each). CDR3 size: 15 residues. Germline CDR1 is LGHNA and CDR2 is YNFKEQ. Trimming took 1 base from V and 4 from J, leaving 13 bases between them. This CDR3 reads CASSQAMGGTETQYF. CDR3 nucleotides: TGTGCCAGCAGCCAAGCGATGGGGGGCACAGAGACCCAGTACTTC.

This clonotype was seen many times. This rearrangement joins TRBV6-5 to TRBJ1-5; no reliable D call. Germline-derived CDR1 and CDR2 are MNHEY and SVGAGI. The CDR3 runs to 16 residues. Trimming stripped 2 bases from V and 2 bases from J, with 13 bases between. CDR3 loop: CASSYQTPGRNQPQHF. The DNA for the CDR3 is TGTGCCAGCAGTTACCAGACCCCGGGCCGCAATCAGCCCCAGCATTTT.

The rearrangement joins TRBV7-9 to TRBJ1-4; tentatively, D is TRBD1 (5 bases). From germline, CDR1 is SEHNR and CDR2 FQNEAQ (reference sequence). The CDR3 loop spans 15 amino acids. Trimming removed 5 bases from V and 0 bases from J, with 10 bases in between. CDR3 in amino acids: CASSPRDATNEKLFF. The CDR3 DNA follows: TGTGCCAGCAGCCCGCGGGACGCAACTAATGAAAAACTGTTTTTT.

The rearrangement uses TRBV5-1 and TRBJ1-4; 11 positions match TRBD1. This CDR3 has 15 amino acids. V was clipped by 5 bases and J by 7 bases; unmatched bases: 7. The V gene's germline CDR1 is SGHRS and CDR2 YFSETQ. CDR3 nucleotide sequence: TGCGCCAGCAGATACGGACAGGGGGCGGGTGAAAAACTGTTTTTT. Encoded protein: CASRYGQGAGEKLFF.

This clonotype appeared many times. The rearrangement joins TRBV7-2 to TRBJ2-5; no definite D call. CDR1 SGHTA and CDR2 FQGNSA come from the germline V gene. The length of the CDR3 is 13 residues. Trimming removed 1 base at V and 5 bases at J, with 8 bases between. CDR3 DNA: TGTGCCAGCAGCTTAGGGCTAGATGAGACCCAGTACTTC. Translating it yields CASSLGLDETQYF.

There are a few counts of this clonotype. The CDR3 nucleotides read TGCAGTGCAGAGGCGGCTAGCGGGGGTTCAGATACGCAGTATTTT. Translated: CSAEAASGGSDTQYF. The genes are TRBV20-1 and TRBJ2-3; 10 bases agree with TRBD2. V dropped 6 bases and J dropped 4; count of bases not matched to a gene: 10. Germline V gene data show CDR1 as DFQATT and CDR2 as SNEGSKA (reference sequence). The CDR3 has 15 residues.

This clonotype was detected ten times or more. The rearrangement links TRBV7-2 to TRBJ2-5, with 8 bases lining up with TRBD2. The ends lost 0 bases at V and 5 bases at J; junction bases unmatched: 8. The CDR3 sequence is 16 residues long. Germline lookup yields CDR1 SGHTA and CDR2 FQGNSA. The CDR3 DNA reads TGTGCCAGCAGCTTAGCGAGTCGGGGGGGCTGGGAGACCCAGTACTTC. This encodes CASSLASRGGWETQYF.

The rearrangement uses TRBV27 and TRBJ1-1; D ambiguous. The germline V and J ends were trimmed by 7 bases and 0 bases, with 12 bases remaining between them. Germline V lookup: CDR1 MNHEY, CDR2 SMNVEV (reference sequence). The CDR3 loop spans 14 amino acids. This CDR3 is CASKPGQLNTEAFF. CDR3 bases: TGTGCCAGCAAACCTGGGCAGTTGAACACTGAAGCTTTCTTT.

This sequence joins TRBV6-1 and TRBJ1-1; D gene unclear. Trimming took off 3 bases at V and 4 bases at J, with 12 bases between the two ends. The germline V gene has CDR1 MNHNS and CDR2 SASEGT. The CDR3 has 14 amino acids. CDR3 residues: CASSEFQRATEAFF. The CDR3 bases are TGTGCCAGCAGTGAGTTTCAACGGGCCACTGAAGCTTTCTTT.

The chain recombines TRBV6-1 with TRBJ2-7; 7 bases match TRBD1. The CDR3 extends over 14 amino acids. Germline V gene lookup returns CDR1 MNHNS and CDR2 SASEGT. Unmatched junction bases numbered 5, after V lost 5 bases and J lost 1 base. The CDR3 loop is CASSWGQSSYEQYF. In nucleotides, the CDR3 is TGTGCCAGCAGTTGGGGACAGTCTTCCTACGAGCAGTACTTC.